The 3 T cell receptor beta chains below come from one sample, sequenced in a study of cytomegalovirus exposure and HLA in healthy donors. A multiplex PCR was run with 60 Vbeta primers and 13 Jbeta primers. Some clones are missing from TCRdb's copy, which holds only in-frame ones; the method was immunoSEQ multiplex PCR. Of about 83,000 clones detected, more than 80% appear once; the ten largest clones hold around 1.8%. The sample consisted of PBMCs. These receptors were taken from a woman in her 30s in good health and CMV-seronegative.

J is TRBJ2-7 and V is TRBV5-1, with a weak D call TRBD2 (6 bases). The ends were cut back, 5 bases at V and 2 bases at J, with 11 bases in the middle. The germline gives CDR1 SGHRS, CDR2 YFSETQ. The CDR3 has 13 amino acids. CDR3 region: CASRREQPYEQYF. The CDR3 DNA sequence: TGCGCCAGCAGACGGGAGCAACCCTACGAGCAGTACTTC.

This clone was detected a few times. The chain carries TRBV6-5 and TRBJ1-2; 7 nucleotides align to TRBD1. The V segment lost 2 bases and the J segment 8 bases; nucleotides outside the gene matches: 8. Germline-derived CDR1 and CDR2 are MNHEY and SVGAGI. The CDR3 totals 14 residues. CDR3 DNA sequence: TGTGCCAGCAGTTACCATCAGGGGGTTGGGGGCTACACCTTC. Amino acid sequence: CASSYHQGVGGYTF.

This clone was found a few times. The CDR3 reads CAISESILAGGPAETQYF. CDR3 coding DNA: TGTGCCATCAGTGAGTCGATTTTAGCGGGAGGGCCCGCCGAGACCCAGTACTTC. The rearrangement links TRBV10-3 to TRBJ2-5; 11 bases are shared with TRBD2. The CDR3 contains 18 residues. V lost 0 bases, J lost 5 bases, and 11 bases stayed unmatched. The germline CDR1 and CDR2 sequences are ENHRY and SYGVKD.